The TCR beta chain described here comes from a study of cytomegalovirus exposure and HLA in healthy donors. Study summary: T cells numbering about 179 million yielded 95 million to 140 million unique TCR beta sequences in an earlier analysis. Roughly 80 million unique TCRs from HLA-typed donors were held in an early data release. General study results and limits: The availability of immune exposure information extended only to CMV serostatus. Both high specificity and high sensitivity reportedly marked the classifier's diagnosis of cytomegalovirus status.

Germline V CDR1 and CDR2: MNHEY, SVGAGI. Trimming cost V 1 base and J 2 bases; bases outside gene matches: 6. The CDR3 spans 16 residues. Concerning this clone itself: Its antigen is not known.

Primers: 60 Vbeta forward and 13 Jbeta reverse. Method: immunoSEQ multiplex PCR; TCRdb's copy keeps in-frame clones and lacks some. The data hold 120,000 to 150,000 clones, with 80% observed a single time. This chain links TRBV6-5 with TRBJ1-2; 8 nucleotides match TRBD1. The sequencing sample was made of PBMCs. The TCR sequence derives from a man aged 35-49 years in good health and CMV-seropositive. The CDR3 DNA follows: TGTGCCAGCAGTTACTACCGGACAGGGAGGAACTATGGCTACACCTTC. Amino acid sequence: CASSYYRTGRNYGYTF.